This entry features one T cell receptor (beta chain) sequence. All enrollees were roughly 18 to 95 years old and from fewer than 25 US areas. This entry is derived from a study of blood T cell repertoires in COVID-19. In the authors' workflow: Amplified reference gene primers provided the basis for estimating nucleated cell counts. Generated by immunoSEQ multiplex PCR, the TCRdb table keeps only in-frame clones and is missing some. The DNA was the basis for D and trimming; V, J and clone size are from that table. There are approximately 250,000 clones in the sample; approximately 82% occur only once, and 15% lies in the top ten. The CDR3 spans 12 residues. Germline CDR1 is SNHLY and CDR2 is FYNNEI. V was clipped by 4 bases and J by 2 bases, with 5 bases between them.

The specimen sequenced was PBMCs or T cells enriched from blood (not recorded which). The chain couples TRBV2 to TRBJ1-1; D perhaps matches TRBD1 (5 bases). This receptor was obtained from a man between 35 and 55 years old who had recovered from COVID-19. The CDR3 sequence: CASSGGNTEAFF. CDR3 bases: TGTGCCAGCAGTGGGGGCAACACTGAAGCTTTCTTT.